This T cell receptor beta chain appears in the sequencing data of a study of Graves' ophthalmopathy and Graves' hyperthyroidism. The germline V gene has CDR1 LNHDA and CDR2 SQIVND (reference sequence). The CDR3 runs to 15 residues. Using RNA transcripts, the TCR beta CDR3 regions were amplified. First-round RT-PCR with HTBI primers preceded a second-round multiplex PCR. Each CDR3 protein is one row after TCRdb ran MiXCR on the multiplex PCR reads. The sample lists 660,000 or so distinct CDR3 sequences, roughly two fifths occurring once. Worth noting for this clonotype: Compared with germline, one end of the junction differs, possibly owing to a read error.

The specimen was peripheral blood. This receptor was obtained from an adult man with Graves' ophthalmopathy. J is TRBJ1-1 and V is TRBV19; D remains ambiguous. CDR3 DNA: TGTGCCAGTATATCCGGGTCCGGCATGAACGCTGAAGCTTTCTTT. It specifies CASISGSGMNAEAFF.